The sequence of this T cell receptor (beta chain) was determined in a study of tumor and adjacent non-tumor tissue in lung cancer. Study-level background: Histology: 11 to 13 adenocarcinoma, a couple of squamous cell carcinoma, 1 small cell lung cancer.

RNA was extracted from bulk tissue without any cell sorting. As for this clonotype: What it binds is not known. One end of the junction fails to match germline, which may point to a read error.

The CDR3 contains 15 residues. CDR1 is SQVTM and CDR2 is ANQGSEA in the germline V gene. The library came from three nested PCR rounds adapted from ARM-PCR protocols. TCRdb reanalysed the multiplex PCR reads using MiXCR and keeps one entry per CDR3 protein. The sample shows about 120,000 distinct CDR3 sequences, 66% of them seen only once. Notes on the study in general: TCR diversity was significantly greater in tumor than normal lung tissue. Shorter survival was associated with higher TCR diversity in tumors.

V gene TRBV29-1 combines with J gene TRBJ2-5, with 7 bases that match TRBD1. The sequencing input was lung tumor tissue. The clonotype was recovered from a man aged 25 to 40 with non-small cell lung cancer. The CDR3 loop is CRVTFNIGTEETQYF. DNA for the CDR3: TGCAGGGTTACCTTTAATATCGGGACAGAAGAGACGCAGTACTTC.